This T cell receptor beta chain was profiled in a study of blood T cells in healthy people across ages. Combining a sample-barcoded 5' primer with a J-beta primer mix, a second PCR ran for roughly 6 to 11 cycles. The template-switch adaptor, which had 12 random nucleotides, put a tag on each cDNA molecule. TCRdb fed the 5' RACE reads into MiXCR, producing one record per CDR3 protein. The sample includes a few hundred thousand distinct CDR3 sequences, 27% of them seen just once. Broader study findings: Diversity of TCR beta correlated strongly with naive T cell percentage.

For this clonotype: Its target is unknown. A read error may account for a junction end that differs from germline.

The CDR3 contains 14 residues. CDR1 and CDR2 (germline): SNHLY, FYNNEI. The specimen sequenced was blood. The source of this sequence is a woman in her 70s in good health. The chain uses TRBV2 and TRBJ2-5, with D perhaps assigned TRBD1 or TRBD2 (6 bases each). The CDR3 sequence: CTSLKDRTKETQYF. DNA of the CDR3: TGTACCAGCCTTAAAGACAGGACTAAAGAGACCCAGTACTTC.